The clone carrying this T cell receptor beta chain has a handful of counts. CDR3 length: 14 residues. Looked up from germline, CDR1 is MNHEY and CDR2 is SMNVEV (reference sequence). V was clipped by 3 bases and J by 0 bases, with 9 bases between them. This specimen comes from a study of T cell changes during pregnancy in multiple sclerosis. TCRdb keeps only in-frame clones here, not all; method: immunoSEQ multiplex PCR. The sample has about 47,000 clones, roughly 92% seen once; the top ten hold roughly 2.3%. The material was peripheral blood, obtained in the third trimester of pregnancy. The genes are TRBV27 and TRBJ2-7; TRBD1 is a possible D gene (6 bases). This receptor was obtained from a female donor with multiple sclerosis, enrolled in a pregnancy study. The chain's CDR3 is CASSFTGFSYEQYF. CDR3 coding DNA: TGTGCCAGCAGTTTCACAGGGTTCTCCTACGAGCAGTACTTC.